The 13 T cell receptor beta chains in this list originate from one sample, sequenced in a study. MiXCR, run by TCRdb on the 5' RACE reads, gives a single entry per CDR3 protein. The sample consists of about 41,000 distinct CDR3 sequences, just under 30% of them appearing once. Sample: memory CD4+ T cells sorted from a lymph node. Subset: memory CD4+ T cells, CD4+CD45RO+CD25-. All receptors derive from a female donor with breast cancer.

This clonotype showed up just a few times. The chain has TRBV7-2 and TRBJ2-2; D is ambiguous. The CDR3 contains 12 residues. V was cut by 3 bases and J by 6 bases, with 5 bases left in between. CDR1 SGHTA and CDR2 FQGNSA come from the germline V gene. The CDR3 loop is CASSFFPGELFF. The CDR3 DNA reads TGTGCCAGCAGCTTCTTTCCCGGGGAGCTGTTTTTT.

This sequence joins TRBV5-1 and TRBJ2-2; 7 bases line up with TRBD1. Trimming removed 2 bases from V and 8 bases from J; junction bases left unmatched: 6. From germline, CDR1 is SGHRS and CDR2 YFSETQ. The CDR3 contains 14 residues. CDR3 coding DNA: TGCGCCAGCAGCTTAGGGACAGAAGTGGGGGAGCTGTTTTTT. Translating it yields CASSLGTEVGELFF.

With respect to this clonotype: Mismatch with germline at one junction end may stem from a read error. The genes are TRBV15 and TRBJ2-7, with 12 bases matching TRBD1. The CDR3 is 14 residues long. Germline-derived CDR1 and CDR2 are LNHNV and YYDKDF (reference sequence). The CDR3 bases are TGTACCACCAGCAGGGACAGGGGGCAAGGCGAGCAGTACTTC. Its translation: CTTSRDRGQGEQYF.

The J gene is TRBJ1-6, the V gene TRBV7-9; D not resolved. CDR1 SEHNR and CDR2 FQNEAQ come from the germline V gene (reference sequence). The CDR3 sequence is 15 residues long. The germline V and J ends were trimmed by 6 bases and 8 bases, with 17 bases remaining between them. CDR3 sequence reads: CASSQAGPEDSPLHF. CDR3 nucleotide sequence: TGTGCCAGCAGTCAAGCTGGACCCGAGGATTCACCCCTCCACTTT.

This clonotype was seen more than once but under ten times. This rearrangement joins TRBV5-4 to TRBJ2-5, with 8 bases matching TRBD1. Germline V gives CDR1 SGHNT, CDR2 YYREEE (reference sequence). The CDR3 is 14 amino acids. V shed 3 bases and J 0 bases; nucleotides not matched to a gene: 1. DNA of the CDR3: TGTGCCAGCAGCTGGACAGGGAACCAAGAGACCCAGTACTTC. It codes for CASSWTGNQETQYF. Full variable domain (remainder filled in from reference TRBV5-4 and TRBJ2-5): ETGVTQSPTHLIKTRGQQVTLRCSSQSGHNTVSWYQQALGQGPQFIFQYYREEENGRGNFPPRFSGLQFPNYSSELNVNALELDDSALYLCASSWTGNQETQYFGPGTRLLVL.

This clonotype is categorized as medium-sized. This chain uses TRBV5-1 with TRBJ1-2, with TRBD1 identical over 7 bases. The CDR3 is 14 amino acids. V trimming: 3 bases; J trimming: 8 bases; junction bases outside the gene matches: 10. The germline V gene encodes CDR1 SGHRS and CDR2 YFSETQ. CDR3 sequence: CASSSEGTGAGYTF. The DNA for the CDR3 is TGCGCCAGCAGCTCCGAAGGAACAGGGGCCGGCTACACCTTC.

CDR3 nucleotides: TGCAGTGCTAGAGACCACCTAGCGGGAGGAGAAGAGACCCAGTACTTC. Translation gives CSARDHLAGGEETQYF. The genes are TRBV20-1 and TRBJ2-5; TRBD2 agrees at 11 bases. Germline values: CDR1 DFQATT, CDR2 SNEGSKA (reference sequence). This CDR3 region has 16 residues. With 0 bases clipped from V and 3 bases from J, the junction kept 6 bases outside the gene matches.

The V call is TRBV27, the J call TRBJ2-7; D unclear. Trimming cost V 1 base and J 2 bases, with 12 bases left between them. CDR3 size: 15 residues. CDR1 and CDR2 (germline): MNHEY, SMNVEV (reference sequence). The CDR3 region has the DNA TGTGCCAGCAGTTTATTGGTGGGTCCTGCCTACGAGCAGTACTTC. It translates to CASSLLVGPAYEQYF.

This clonotype was detected only once. V gene TRBV5-1 combines with J gene TRBJ2-7; D not resolved. CDR1 is SGHRS and CDR2 is YFSETQ in the germline V gene. Trimming cost V 4 bases and J 6 bases, with 8 bases left between them. This CDR3 region has 11 residues. The CDR3 nucleotides read TGCGCCAGCAGCCAGAACGGCGAGCAGTACTTC. This sequence encodes CASSQNGEQYF.

On this clonotype: The conserved closing phenylalanine or tryptophan is absent in this CDR3, likely reflecting a read error. This chain links TRBV6-1 with TRBJ1-5; D may be TRBD1 (5 bases). This CDR3 region has 16 residues. Germline V gives CDR1 MNHNS, CDR2 SASEGT. V was clipped by 4 bases and J by 2 bases, with 15 bases between them. The CDR3 DNA follows: TGTGCCAGCAGTGCCTCGTGGTGGGGACGCAATCAGCCCCAGCATATT. Translated, it gives CASSASWWGRNQPQHI.

In its sample, this clonotype was seen once. A junction end diverges from the germline sequence, so it may reflect a read error. The chain couples TRBV11-1 to TRBJ2-1; 11 bases align to TRBD2. CDR1 and CDR2 from the germline V gene are SGHAT and FQDESV (reference sequence). CDR3 length: 18 residues. In nucleotides, the CDR3 is TGTGCCAGCAGCCCGGGACTAGCGGCCGATAGCTCCTACAATGGGCAGTTCTTC. Encoded protein: CASSPGLAADSSYNGQFF.

In its sample, this clonotype was seen a few times. The genes are TRBV10-3 and TRBJ2-1, with 10 bases matching TRBD2. The trim removed 8 bases at V and 5 bases at J, leaving 9 bases unmatched. There are 15 residues in the CDR3. The germline V gene encodes CDR1 ENHRY and CDR2 SYGVKD. The CDR3 sequence: CAIWSGRVTNNEQFF. CDR3 coding DNA: TGTGCCATCTGGAGCGGGAGGGTAACAAACAATGAGCAGTTCTTC.

The table lists this clonotype with a count of one. The V and J genes are TRBV27 and TRBJ2-7, with D uncertain. The CDR3 length is 17 residues. Germline assignment: CDR1 MNHEY and CDR2 SMNVEV (reference sequence). V was cut by 3 bases and J by 6 bases, with 24 bases left in between. The CDR3 DNA reads TGTGCCAGCAGTTTGCCCCCGGGTCGAGAGCCGTCGGGCGAGCAGTACTTC. It yields the protein CASSLPPGREPSGEQYF.